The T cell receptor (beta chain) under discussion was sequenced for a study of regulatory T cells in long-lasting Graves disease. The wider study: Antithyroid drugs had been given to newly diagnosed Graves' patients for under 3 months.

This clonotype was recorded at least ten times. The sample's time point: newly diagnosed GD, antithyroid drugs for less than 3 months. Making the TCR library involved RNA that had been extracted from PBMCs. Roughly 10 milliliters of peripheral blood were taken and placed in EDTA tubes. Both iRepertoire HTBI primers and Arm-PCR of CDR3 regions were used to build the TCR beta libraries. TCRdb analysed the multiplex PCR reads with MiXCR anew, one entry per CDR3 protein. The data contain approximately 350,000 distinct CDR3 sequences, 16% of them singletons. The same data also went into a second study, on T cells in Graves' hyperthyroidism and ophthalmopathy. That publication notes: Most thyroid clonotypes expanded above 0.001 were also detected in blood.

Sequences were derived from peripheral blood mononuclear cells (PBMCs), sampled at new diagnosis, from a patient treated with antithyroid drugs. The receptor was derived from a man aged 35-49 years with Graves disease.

CDR3 amino acids: CASSLTGANTEAFF. The CDR3 region has the DNA TGTGCCAGCAGCTTAACTGGAGCGAACACTGAAGCTTTCTTT. The rearrangement links TRBV7-9 to TRBJ1-1; D is unresolved. CDR1 and CDR2 (germline): SEHNR, FQNEAQ (reference sequence). The CDR3 is made up of 14 amino acids. V lost 2 bases, J lost 1 base, and 8 bases lay in between. Combining the CDR3 with reference TRBV7-9 and TRBJ1-1 gives the whole variable domain DTGVSQNPRHKITKRGQNVTFRCDPISEHNRLYWYRQTLGQGPEFLTYFQNEAQLEKSRLLSDRFSAERPKGSFSTLEIQRTEQGDSAMYLCASSLTGANTEAFFGQGTRLTVV.